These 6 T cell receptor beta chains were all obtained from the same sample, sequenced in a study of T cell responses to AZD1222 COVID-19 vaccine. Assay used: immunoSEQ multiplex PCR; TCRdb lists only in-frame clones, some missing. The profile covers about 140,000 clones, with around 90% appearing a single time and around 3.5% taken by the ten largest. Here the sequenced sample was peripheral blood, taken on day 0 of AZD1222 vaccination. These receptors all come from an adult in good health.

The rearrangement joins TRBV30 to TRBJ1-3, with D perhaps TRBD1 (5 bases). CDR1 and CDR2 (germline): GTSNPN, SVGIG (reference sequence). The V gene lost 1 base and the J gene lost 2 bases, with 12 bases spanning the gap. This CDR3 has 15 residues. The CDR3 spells CAWSALVRAGNTIYF. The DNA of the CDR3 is TGTGCCTGGAGTGCCCTCGTCAGGGCTGGAAACACCATATATTTT.

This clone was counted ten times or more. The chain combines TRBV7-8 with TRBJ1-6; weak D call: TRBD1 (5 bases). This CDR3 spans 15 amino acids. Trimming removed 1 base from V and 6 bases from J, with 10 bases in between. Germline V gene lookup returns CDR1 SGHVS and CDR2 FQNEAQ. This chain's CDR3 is CASSLVGLGNSPLHF. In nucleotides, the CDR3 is TGTGCCAGCAGCTTAGTGGGGCTCGGTAATTCACCCCTCCACTTT.

Written as DNA, the CDR3 is TGTGCCAGCAGCGGGATTCTAGCGAGCACAGATACGCAGTATTTT. Encoded protein: CASSGILASTDTQYF. The chain has TRBV9 and TRBJ2-3; possible D gene TRBD2, 6 bases. Germline V gene data show CDR1 as SGDLS and CDR2 as YYNGEE. V gave up 3 bases and J gave up 0 bases, with 11 bases separating them. The CDR3 contains 15 residues.

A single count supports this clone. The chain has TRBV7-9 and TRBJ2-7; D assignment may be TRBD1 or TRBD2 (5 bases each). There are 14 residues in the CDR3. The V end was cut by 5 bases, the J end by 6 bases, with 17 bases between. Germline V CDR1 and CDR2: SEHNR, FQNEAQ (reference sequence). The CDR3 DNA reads TGTGCCAGCAGCCGTTACGAGGGGACGGTCGAGCAGTACTTC. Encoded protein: CASSRYEGTVEQYF.

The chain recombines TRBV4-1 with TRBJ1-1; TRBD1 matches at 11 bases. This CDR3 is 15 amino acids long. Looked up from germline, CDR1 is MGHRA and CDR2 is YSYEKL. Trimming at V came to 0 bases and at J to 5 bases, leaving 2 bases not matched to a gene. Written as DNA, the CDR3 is TGCGCCAGCAGCCAAGAGGGACAGGGGGGTACTGAAGCTTTCTTT. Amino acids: CASSQEGQGGTEAFF.

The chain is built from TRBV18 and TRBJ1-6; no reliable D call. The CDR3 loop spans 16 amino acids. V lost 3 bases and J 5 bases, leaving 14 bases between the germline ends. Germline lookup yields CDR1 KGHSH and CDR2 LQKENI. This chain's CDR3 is CASSPATNGNNSPLHF. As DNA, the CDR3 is TGTGCCAGCTCACCGGCAACCAACGGCAATAATTCACCCCTCCACTTT.